This T cell receptor beta chain was profiled in a study of early T cells in non-severe SARS-CoV-2 infection. Across the whole study: Bulk RNA taken from unsorted whole blood was sequenced, leaving chains unpaired. Study conclusions and caveats: VDJdb matching favored anti-spike CD8 responses, missing private and CD4 specificities.

Looked up from germline, CDR1 is MNHNY and CDR2 is SVGAGI (reference sequence). The germline V and J ends were trimmed by 2 bases and 3 bases, with 7 bases remaining between them. This CDR3 has 13 amino acids. This clonotype was observed many times. The antigen is undetermined. The protocol attached unique molecular identifiers to individual cDNA molecules. A single record per CDR3 protein comes from TCRdb applying MiXCR to the 5' RACE reads. The sample records tens of thousands of distinct CDR3 sequences, around an eighth being singletons. Sample: whole blood. The origin of this receptor is an adult who was a healthcare worker with PCR-confirmed SARS-CoV-2 infection or an uninfected control (not recorded which). V and J are TRBV6-6 and TRBJ1-1; D gene uncertain. The CDR3 loop reads CASSYRVDTEAFF. DNA of the CDR3: TGTGCCAGCAGTTACAGGGTAGACACTGAAGCTTTCTTT.